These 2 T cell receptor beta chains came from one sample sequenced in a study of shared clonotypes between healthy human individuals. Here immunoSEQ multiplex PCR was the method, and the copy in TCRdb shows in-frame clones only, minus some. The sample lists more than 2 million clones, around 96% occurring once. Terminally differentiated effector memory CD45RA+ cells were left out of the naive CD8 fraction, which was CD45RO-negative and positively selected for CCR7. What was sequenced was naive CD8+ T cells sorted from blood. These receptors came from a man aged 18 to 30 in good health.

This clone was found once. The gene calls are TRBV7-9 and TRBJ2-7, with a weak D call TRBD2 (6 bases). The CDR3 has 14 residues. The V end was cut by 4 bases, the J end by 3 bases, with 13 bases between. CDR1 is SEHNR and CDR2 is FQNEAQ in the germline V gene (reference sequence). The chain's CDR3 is CASSSNVGGYEQYF. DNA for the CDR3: TGTGCCAGCAGCTCTAATGTGGGGGGCTACGAGCAGTACTTC.

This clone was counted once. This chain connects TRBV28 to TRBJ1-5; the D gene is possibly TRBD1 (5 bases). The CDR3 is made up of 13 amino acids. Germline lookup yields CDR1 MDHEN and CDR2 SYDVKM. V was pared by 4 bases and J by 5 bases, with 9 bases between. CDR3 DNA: TGTGCCAGCAGTTCGGACATTTATCAGCCCCAGCATTTT. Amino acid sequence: CASSSDIYQPQHF.